The entry below describes one TCR beta chain. This clone's antigen is unknown. Base qualities were left out, and no much larger clone turns up one base away. This sample is part of a study of blood T cell repertoires in COVID-19 (dated by TCRdb to 2020 to 2022). For the study in its entirety: Samples from collaborators originated in the United States, Italy and Spain and spanned both the acute and convalescent phases of COVID-19. Samples came from the ongoing ImmuneRACE study (first 160 participants) plus 1,254 subjects from 6 global collaborators. The repertoires were released in a freely available public database meant as a resource for research on the immune response to SARS-CoV-2. Where HLA class I and class II types were available, the types were taken from metadata supplied by the sample provider, not from assay-based typing. Subjects who had been exposed to COVID-19, were actively infected with it, or had recovered from it provided the deeply sampled blood TCRbeta repertoires that made up the dataset. The prospective study material was composed of cDNA or gDNA derived from T cells, B-cell-depleted T cells, or PBMCs. Nearly every sample came with metadata listing a de-identified subject ID, COVID-19 status, age in years and sex.

TCRbeta CDR3 regions were amplified from genomic DNA using the immunoSEQ Assay, a bias-controlled multiplex PCR. Processing in the source paper ran as follows. The number of nucleated cells in each sample was estimated by amplification of reference gene primers within the assay. To quantify the absolute abundance of each unique TCRbeta CDR3 rearrangement, sequence reads were collapsed and filtered. For each sample, productive Simpson clonality was calculated as the square root of Simpson's diversity index across productive rearrangements. The table comes from immuneACCESS by way of TCRdb, which keeps in-frame sequences with V and J called. Part of the clones is missing from these tables; in studies checked, under half for an unresolved V gene and the rest for unknown reasons. V and J calls and clone size are those listed in that table; D and trimming were worked out from the DNA. The sample records around 170,000 clones, under 90% of which are singletons. Clones ranked in the top ten supply 14% of the sample.

The junction carries 18 bases between V and J, which are trimmed by 6 bases and 3 bases respectively. The CDR3, cysteine through phenylalanine, is 15 amino acids long. The sequence is cut down to CDR3 DNA, 45 bases in frame from base 1. CDR1 and CDR2, looked up from the germline V gene, are MNHEY and SVGAGI. General findings and caveats noted by the study authors: The amount of clinical and demographic metadata varied by source and participant and was provided uncurated.

Collaborating institutions collected whole blood in K2EDTA tubes following their own protocols. Collaborator samples were shipped for TCRbeta analysis as frozen whole blood, isolated PBMCs, or DNA extracted from either sample type. The V and J genes are TRBV6-5 and TRBJ2-7; tentative D gene TRBD1, with 5 bases matching. Sequencing was performed on peripheral blood. The clonotype was recovered from a man aged 25 to 40 with active or convalescent COVID-19. The bases read TGTGCCAGCAGCCTCTCCGAGACAGAGTTCTACGAGCAGTACTTC. Translated, this is CASSLSETEFYEQYF.